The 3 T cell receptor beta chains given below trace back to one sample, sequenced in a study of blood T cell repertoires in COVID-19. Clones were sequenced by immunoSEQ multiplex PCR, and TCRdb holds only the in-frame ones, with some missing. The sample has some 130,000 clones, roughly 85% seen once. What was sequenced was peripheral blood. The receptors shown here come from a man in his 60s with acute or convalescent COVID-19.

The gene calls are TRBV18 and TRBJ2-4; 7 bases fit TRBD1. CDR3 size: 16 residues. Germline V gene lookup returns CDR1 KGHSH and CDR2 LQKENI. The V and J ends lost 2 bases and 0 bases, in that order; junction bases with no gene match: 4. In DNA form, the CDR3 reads TGTGCCAGCTCACCAGCGGACAGGATAGCCAAAAACATTCAGTACTTC. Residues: CASSPADRIAKNIQYF.

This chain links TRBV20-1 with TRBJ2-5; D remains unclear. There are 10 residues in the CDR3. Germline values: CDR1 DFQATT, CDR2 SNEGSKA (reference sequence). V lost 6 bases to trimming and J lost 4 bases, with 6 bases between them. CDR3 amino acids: CSALSETQYF. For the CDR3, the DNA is TGCAGTGCCCTATCAGAGACCCAGTACTTC.

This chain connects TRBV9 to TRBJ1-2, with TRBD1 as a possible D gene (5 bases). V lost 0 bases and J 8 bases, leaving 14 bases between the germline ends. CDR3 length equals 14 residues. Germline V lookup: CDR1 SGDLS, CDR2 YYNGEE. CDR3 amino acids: CASSVEDTEEGYTF. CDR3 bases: TGTGCCAGCAGCGTAGAGGACACCGAGGAGGGCTACACCTTC.